This T cell receptor (beta chain) was captured in a study of blood T cell repertoires in COVID-19. Overall study context: Samples came from the United States, Italy and Spain, spanning acute and convalescent COVID-19. T cells, B-cell-depleted T cells, or PBMCs supplied cDNA or gDNA.

In the authors' workflow: Reference gene primer amplification yielded estimated nucleated cell counts. The table came from immunoSEQ multiplex PCR; TCRdb's copy has only in-frame clones and leaves some out. V, J and clone size are taken as reported in that table, and D and trimming were inferred from the DNA itself. Of 140,000 to 150,000 clones listed, around 87% were seen once; the top ten hold roughly 37%. J gave up 6 bases and V 5 bases, and 6 bases lay outside the gene matches. Germline V gene lookup returns CDR1 SGHVS and CDR2 FQNEAQ. CDR3 length: 15 amino acids. The sample comprised peripheral blood. The TCR sequence derives from a middle-aged man who had recovered from COVID-19. The V call is TRBV7-8, the J call TRBJ2-5, with 13 bases aligning to TRBD2. CDR3 in amino acids: CASSNGTSGVKTQYF. As DNA, the CDR3 is TGTGCCAGCAGCAACGGGACTAGCGGGGTGAAGACCCAGTACTTC.